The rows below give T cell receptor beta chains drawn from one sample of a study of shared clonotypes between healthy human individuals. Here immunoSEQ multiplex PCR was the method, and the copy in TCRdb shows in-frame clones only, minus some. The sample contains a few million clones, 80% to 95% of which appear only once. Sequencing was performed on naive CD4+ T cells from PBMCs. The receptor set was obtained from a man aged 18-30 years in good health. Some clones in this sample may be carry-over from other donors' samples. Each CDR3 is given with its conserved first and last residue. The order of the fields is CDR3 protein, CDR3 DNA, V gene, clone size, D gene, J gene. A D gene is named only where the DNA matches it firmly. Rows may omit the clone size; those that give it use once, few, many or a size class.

CDR3 protein: CASSPDSNYGYTF
CDR3 DNA: TGTGCCAGCAGCCCGGACTCTAACTATGGCTACACCTTC
V gene: TRBV11-2
clone size: .
D gene: .
J gene: TRBJ1-2

CDR3 protein: CASSYGQTQYF
CDR3 DNA: TGTGCCAGCAGTTATGGGCAGACCCAGTACTTC
V gene: TRBV6-6
clone size: .
D gene: .
J gene: TRBJ2-5

CDR3 protein: CASSLARTGDRETQYF
CDR3 DNA: TGTGCCAGCAGCTTAGCCCGGACAGGGGATCGGGAGACCCAGTACTTC
V gene: TRBV7-2
clone size: .
D gene: TRBD1
J gene: TRBJ2-5

CDR3 protein: CASSFGQQETQYF
CDR3 DNA: TGCGCCAGCAGCTTCGGCCAGCAAGAGACCCAGTACTTC
V gene: TRBV5-1
clone size: .
D gene: .
J gene: TRBJ2-5

CDR3 protein: CASSWTASTEAFF
CDR3 DNA: TGTGCCAGCAGTTGGACGGCGAGCACTGAAGCTTTCTTT
V gene: TRBV6-1
clone size: .
D gene: .
J gene: TRBJ1-1

CDR3 protein: CASSLGTREGTEAFF
CDR3 DNA: TGTGCCAGCAGCCTGGGGACCAGGGAGGGGACTGAAGCTTTCTTT
V gene: TRBV7-9
clone size: once
D gene: .
J gene: TRBJ1-1

CDR3 protein: CASSGGTDTQYF
CDR3 DNA: TGTGCCAGCAGCGGTGGCACAGATACGCAGTATTTT
V gene: TRBV9
clone size: .
D gene: .
J gene: TRBJ2-3

CDR3 protein: CASSAQQGNTEAFF
CDR3 DNA: TGCGCCAGCAGCGCCCAACAAGGGAACACTGAAGCTTTCTTT
V gene: TRBV5-1
clone size: few
D gene: .
J gene: TRBJ1-1

CDR3 protein: CASSPSGRADNEQFF
CDR3 DNA: TGTGCCAGCAGCCCTAGCGGGAGGGCCGACAATGAGCAGTTCTTC
V gene: TRBV9
clone size: .
D gene: TRBD2
J gene: TRBJ2-1

CDR3 protein: CAIESTRLFGTDTQYF
CDR3 DNA: TGTGCCATCGAGAGCACCAGGTTGTTCGGCACAGATACGCAGTATTTT
V gene: TRBV10-3
clone size: .
D gene: .
J gene: TRBJ2-3

CDR3 protein: CASSLALLVAPETQYF
CDR3 DNA: TGTGCCAGCAGCTTAGCCCTCCTAGTTGCGCCAGAGACCCAGTACTTC
V gene: TRBV11-3
clone size: .
D gene: .
J gene: TRBJ2-5

CDR3 protein: CASSEAPGTGELFF
CDR3 DNA: TGTGCCAGCAGTGAAGCGCCCGGCACAGGGGAGCTGTTTTTT
V gene: TRBV6-1
clone size: .
D gene: .
J gene: TRBJ2-2

CDR3 protein: CASSVVLGHNEQFF
CDR3 DNA: TGTGCCAGCAGCGTAGTACTGGGCCACAATGAGCAGTTCTTC
V gene: TRBV9
clone size: .
D gene: .
J gene: TRBJ2-1

CDR3 protein: CASSLEGSATQYF
CDR3 DNA: TGTGCCAGCAGCCTAGAAGGATCCGCTACGCAGTATTTT
V gene: TRBV11-3
clone size: .
D gene: .
J gene: TRBJ2-3

CDR3 protein: CAIRRRQDSYEQYF
CDR3 DNA: TGTGCCATCAGGAGACGACAGGATTCCTACGAGCAGTACTTC
V gene: TRBV10-3
clone size: .
D gene: .
J gene: TRBJ2-7

CDR3 protein: CASSDSTDTQYF
CDR3 DNA: TGTGCCAGCAGCGACAGCACAGATACGCAGTATTTT
V gene: TRBV27
clone size: .
D gene: .
J gene: TRBJ2-3

CDR3 protein: CASSLGDRINNEQFF
CDR3 DNA: TGCGCCAGCAGCTTGGGGGACAGGATTAACAATGAGCAGTTCTTC
V gene: TRBV5-1
clone size: .
D gene: TRBD1
J gene: TRBJ2-1

CDR3 protein: CASSTGPNTGELFF
CDR3 DNA: TGTGCCAGCAGCACAGGGCCGAACACCGGGGAGCTGTTTTTT
V gene: TRBV5-4
clone size: .
D gene: .
J gene: TRBJ2-2

CDR3 protein: CASTLRTGDNYGYTF
CDR3 DNA: TGTGCCAGTACCCTTCGGACAGGGGATAACTATGGCTACACCTTC
V gene: TRBV19
clone size: .
D gene: TRBD1
J gene: TRBJ1-2

CDR3 protein: CASSALAGGRYNEQFF
CDR3 DNA: TGCGCCAGCAGCGCATTAGCGGGAGGGCGGTACAATGAGCAGTTCTTC
V gene: TRBV5-1
clone size: .
D gene: TRBD2
J gene: TRBJ2-1

CDR3 protein: CASSPRASQETQYF
CDR3 DNA: TGTGCCAGCAGTCCCCGCGCAAGCCAAGAGACCCAGTACTTC
V gene: TRBV27
clone size: .
D gene: .
J gene: TRBJ2-5

CDR3 protein: CASRQGGGARLNTEAFF
CDR3 DNA: TGTGCCAGCAGGCAGGGTGGGGGGGCCAGATTGAACACTGAAGCTTTCTTT
V gene: TRBV28
clone size: .
D gene: .
J gene: TRBJ1-1

CDR3 protein: CASSLFAGDSGNTIYF
CDR3 DNA: TGTGCCAGCAGCTTGTTCGCAGGGGACTCTGGAAACACCATATATTTT
V gene: TRBV7-2
clone size: .
D gene: .
J gene: TRBJ1-3

CDR3 protein: CASSLANWGTDTQYF
CDR3 DNA: TGTGCCAGCAGCTTGGCAAACTGGGGGACAGATACGCAGTATTTT
V gene: TRBV5-4
clone size: .
D gene: .
J gene: TRBJ2-3

CDR3 protein: CASSEKVGVFSTDTQYF
CDR3 DNA: TGTGCCAGCAGTGAAAAAGTTGGCGTTTTCTCCACAGATACGCAGTATTTT
V gene: TRBV6-1
clone size: .
D gene: .
J gene: TRBJ2-3

CDR3 protein: CASSTPTQPQHF
CDR3 DNA: TGTGCCAGCAGTACCCCGACCCAGCCCCAGCATTTT
V gene: TRBV28
clone size: .
D gene: .
J gene: TRBJ1-5

CDR3 protein: CASSPSRGAGGFSSTDTQYF
CDR3 DNA: TGCGCCAGCAGCCCTAGCCGAGGAGCGGGAGGTTTCTCTAGCACAGATACGCAGTATTTT
V gene: TRBV4-1
clone size: .
D gene: TRBD2
J gene: TRBJ2-3

CDR3 protein: CASSVDLGSYEQYF
CDR3 DNA: TGTGCCAGCAGCGTAGACTTAGGGTCCTACGAGCAGTACTTC
V gene: TRBV9
clone size: .
D gene: .
J gene: TRBJ2-7

CDR3 protein: CASSSYRAGRGSDTQYF
CDR3 DNA: TGTGCCAGCAGTTCATATCGGGCGGGAAGGGGTTCAGATACGCAGTATTTT
V gene: TRBV28
clone size: .
D gene: .
J gene: TRBJ2-3

CDR3 protein: CASSFLMRDYGYTF
CDR3 DNA: TGTGCCAGCAGCTTTCTTATGAGGGACTATGGCTACACCTTC
V gene: TRBV13
clone size: .
D gene: .
J gene: TRBJ1-2

CDR3 protein: CASSRNRQGNEQYF
CDR3 DNA: TGCGCCAGCAGCCGAAACAGACAGGGAAACGAGCAGTACTTC
V gene: TRBV4-3
clone size: .
D gene: TRBD1
J gene: TRBJ2-7

CDR3 protein: CASSLTGTGAYGYTF
CDR3 DNA: TGTGCCAGCAGCTTGACCGGGACAGGGGCCTATGGCTACACCTTC
V gene: TRBV4-2
clone size: .
D gene: TRBD1
J gene: TRBJ1-2

CDR3 protein: CASSEPHQADQPQHF
CDR3 DNA: TGTGCCAGCAGTGAACCCCATCAGGCCGATCAGCCCCAGCATTTT
V gene: TRBV6-1
clone size: .
D gene: .
J gene: TRBJ1-5

CDR3 protein: CASSYRGRVTDTQYF
CDR3 DNA: TGTGCCAGCAGCTATCGCGGGAGGGTCACAGATACGCAGTATTTT
V gene: TRBV11-2
clone size: .
D gene: TRBD2
J gene: TRBJ2-3

CDR3 protein: CSVTGRSNTEAFF
CDR3 DNA: TGCAGCGTGACAGGGAGGTCAAATACTGAAGCTTTCTTT
V gene: TRBV29-1
clone size: .
D gene: TRBD1
J gene: TRBJ1-1

CDR3 protein: CASSESGFTGELFF
CDR3 DNA: TGTGCCAGCAGTGAGAGCGGATTCACCGGGGAGCTGTTTTTT
V gene: TRBV2
clone size: .
D gene: .
J gene: TRBJ2-2

CDR3 protein: CSVLAGYSDTQYF
CDR3 DNA: TGCAGCGTACTAGCGGGATACTCCGATACGCAGTATTTT
V gene: TRBV29-1
clone size: .
D gene: TRBD2
J gene: TRBJ2-3

CDR3 protein: CASSELAGASYNEQFF
CDR3 DNA: TGTGCCAGCAGTGAACTAGCGGGAGCCTCCTACAATGAGCAGTTCTTC
V gene: TRBV28
clone size: .
D gene: TRBD2
J gene: TRBJ2-1

CDR3 protein: CASSDRQPDQPQHF
CDR3 DNA: TGTGCCAGCAGTGACCGACAGCCAGATCAGCCCCAGCATTTT
V gene: TRBV6-1
clone size: .
D gene: .
J gene: TRBJ1-5

CDR3 protein: CASSPRMRGATQYF
CDR3 DNA: TGTGCCAGCAGCCCGCGAATGCGGGGAGCGACCCAGTACTTC
V gene: TRBV7-8
clone size: .
D gene: .
J gene: TRBJ2-5

CDR3 protein: CASAKGGVGTDTQYF
CDR3 DNA: TGTGCCAGCGCAAAAGGGGGAGTGGGCACAGATACGCAGTATTTT
V gene: TRBV2
clone size: .
D gene: .
J gene: TRBJ2-3

CDR3 protein: CASSPRGNQPQHF
CDR3 DNA: TGCGCCAGCAGCCCGCGTGGCAATCAGCCCCAGCATTTT
V gene: TRBV5-1
clone size: .
D gene: .
J gene: TRBJ1-5

CDR3 protein: CASSLGLASLAFTDTQYF
CDR3 DNA: TGTGCCAGCAGCTTAGGCCTGGCCAGCTTGGCCTTCACAGATACGCAGTATTTT
V gene: TRBV11-2
clone size: .
D gene: .
J gene: TRBJ2-3

CDR3 protein: CASSQGLRGPTIYF
CDR3 DNA: TGCGCCAGCAGCCAAGGTTTACGGGGACCCACCATATATTTT
V gene: TRBV4-3
clone size: .
D gene: .
J gene: TRBJ1-3

CDR3 protein: CASSSGQNQPQHF
CDR3 DNA: TGTGCCAGCTCCTCGGGACAGAATCAGCCCCAGCATTTT
V gene: TRBV18
clone size: .
D gene: TRBD1
J gene: TRBJ1-5

CDR3 protein: CASSPDRGGYTF
CDR3 DNA: TGTGCCAGCAGCCCGGACAGGGGTGGCTACACCTTC
V gene: TRBV7-9
clone size: .
D gene: TRBD1
J gene: TRBJ1-2

CDR3 protein: CASSFVPGQGGRTEAFF
CDR3 DNA: TGTGCCAGCAGCTTCGTCCCGGGACAGGGTGGTAGGACTGAAGCTTTCTTT
V gene: TRBV11-1
clone size: .
D gene: TRBD1
J gene: TRBJ1-1

CDR3 protein: CASSRRLRAGYGYTF
CDR3 DNA: TGTGCCAGCAGTCGACGCCTCAGGGCCGGCTATGGCTACACCTTC
V gene: TRBV27
clone size: .
D gene: .
J gene: TRBJ1-2

CDR3 protein: CASSPLRGRLAGLYEQYF
CDR3 DNA: TGTGCCAGCAGTCCTTTAAGGGGGCGGCTAGCGGGACTCTACGAGCAGTACTTC
V gene: TRBV27
clone size: .
D gene: TRBD2
J gene: TRBJ2-7

CDR3 protein: CASSKGDRATKNIQYF
CDR3 DNA: TGTGCCAGCAGCAAGGGGGACAGGGCAACAAAAAACATTCAGTACTTC
V gene: TRBV9
clone size: .
D gene: TRBD1
J gene: TRBJ2-4

CDR3 protein: CASSLVPPEEQFF
CDR3 DNA: TGTGCCAGCAGCTTAGTCCCCCCCGAAGAGCAGTTCTTC
V gene: TRBV7-9
clone size: .
D gene: .
J gene: TRBJ2-1